This T cell receptor beta chain came from a study of blood T cell repertoires in COVID-19. The CDR3 totals 14 residues. Trimming pared 5 bases from V and 2 bases from J, leaving 12 bases between. The V gene's germline CDR1 is SEHNR and CDR2 FQNEAQ (reference sequence). The table came from immunoSEQ multiplex PCR; TCRdb's copy has only in-frame clones and leaves some out. The sample includes 200,000 to 250,000 clones, approximately 83% of them seen just once. V usage is TRBV7-9 and J usage is TRBJ2-5; tentatively, D is TRBD2 (5 bases). The sample consisted of peripheral blood. The sequence was obtained from a woman aged 25 to 39 with COVID-19, enrolled during active disease. In nucleotides, the CDR3 is TGTGCCAGCAGCCGGACTTCGGAACAAGAGACCCAGTACTTC. Protein product: CASSRTSEQETQYF.